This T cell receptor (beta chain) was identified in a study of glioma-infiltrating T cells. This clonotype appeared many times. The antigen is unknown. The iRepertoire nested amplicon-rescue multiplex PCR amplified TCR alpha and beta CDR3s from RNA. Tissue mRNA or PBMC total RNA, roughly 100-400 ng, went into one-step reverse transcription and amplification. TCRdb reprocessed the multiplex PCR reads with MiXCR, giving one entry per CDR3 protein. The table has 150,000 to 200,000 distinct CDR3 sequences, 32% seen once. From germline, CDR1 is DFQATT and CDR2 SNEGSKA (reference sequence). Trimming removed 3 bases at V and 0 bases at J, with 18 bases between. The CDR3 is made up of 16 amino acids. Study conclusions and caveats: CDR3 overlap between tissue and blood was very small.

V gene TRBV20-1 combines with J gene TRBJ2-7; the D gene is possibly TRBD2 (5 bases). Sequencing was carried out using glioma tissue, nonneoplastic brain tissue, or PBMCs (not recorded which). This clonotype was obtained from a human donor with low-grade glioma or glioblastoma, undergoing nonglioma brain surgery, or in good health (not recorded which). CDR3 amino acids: CSASFERGLSSYEQYF. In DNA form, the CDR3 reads TGCAGTGCTAGTTTTGAGCGCGGACTTAGCTCCTACGAGCAGTACTTC.